This T cell receptor (beta chain) was sequenced in a study of lymphopenia after photon versus proton radiotherapy (dated by TCRdb to the late 2010s). Regarding the study in general: In patients with gastrointestinal tumors who developed high-grade lymphopenia, the study compared the immunological effects of photon radiation therapy with those of proton radiation therapy. The cohort comprised 20 or so patients with gastrointestinal tumors who received either photon or proton therapy and then developed lymphopenia. The study aimed to characterize how the two radiation modalities differ in their impact on the immune system. General conclusions and limits of the study: Relative stability during treatment was observed in proton-treated patients, whereas loss of naive T cells and TCR diversity and gain of effector/memory populations were observed in photon-treated patients. The survival association was assessed only in patients who died, and the authors presented better survival with proton therapy as a possibility rather than a demonstrated result. Across the cohort, among patients who died, a greater drop in TCR diversity after the nadir was inversely correlated with overall survival time. After the lymphocyte count nadir, repertoires from photon-treated patients showed oligoclonal expansion, particularly of CD8+ Temra cells, and this expansion drove the decline in diversity.

CDR1 and CDR2 are read off the germline V gene as KGHSH and LQKENI. Trimming removed 3 bases from V and 0 bases from J, leaving 3 bases between the germline ends. The CDR3 runs 12 residues from the cysteine to the phenylalanine. Only the CDR3 region is kept as DNA, spanning 36 bases read in frame from base 1. A note on this clone: Its antigen remains undetermined. It has no much larger one-base neighbor in the sample; base qualities were not kept.

Library prep was done by the immunoSEQ multiplex PCR assay. Alongside multiparametric flow cytometry, deep sequencing of rearranged TCR beta loci was used to profile the T cell repertoires. Held by TCRdb, this immuneACCESS table contains in-frame sequences only and omits some clones. Under half of the omission traces to an unresolved V gene where checked; the cause of the rest is unknown. A total of fewer than 70,000 clones appear in this sample, 75% to 90% of them only once. Clones ranked in the top ten supply about a tenth of the sample. Specimen: peripheral blood, collected from a patient treated with proton-based radiotherapy. The sequence is built from TRBV18 and TRBJ2-7, with the D gene too uncertain to name. The clonotype was recovered from a man older than 75 with esophageal cancer. The DNA sequence reads TGTGCCAGCTCACCCTCCTCCTACGAGCAGTACTTC. Translated, this gives CASSPSSYEQYF.